The 19 T cell receptor beta chains below come from one sample, sequenced in a study of PD-1 blockade in classical Hodgkin lymphoma. Repertoires were generated with immunoSEQ multiplex PCR, while TCRdb's copy carries only in-frame clones and drops some. Of around 20,000 clones in the sample, 70% to 90% are singletons; the top ten hold 10% to 15%. Every patient was affected by relapse after autologous stem cell transplantation, while exposure to brentuximab vedotin was not uniform. The specimen comprised peripheral blood mononuclear cells (PBMCs), sampled before the second cycle of nivolumab. The source is a human donor with classical Hodgkin lymphoma.

The chain has TRBV7-9 and TRBJ1-1; tentatively, D is TRBD1 (5 bases). Germline values: CDR1 SEHNR, CDR2 FQNEAQ (reference sequence). The CDR3 spans 14 residues. Deletions cut 2 bases from V and 0 bases from J, with 7 bases between. The CDR3 protein is CASSLNRMNTEAFF. DNA for the CDR3: TGTGCCAGCAGCTTAAACAGGATGAACACTGAAGCTTTCTTT. Based on the CDR3 plus reference TRBV7-9 and TRBJ1-1, the full variable domain is DTGVSQNPRHKITKRGQNVTFRCDPISEHNRLYWYRQTLGQGPEFLTYFQNEAQLEKSRLLSDRFSAERPKGSFSTLEIQRTEQGDSAMYLCASSLNRMNTEAFFGQGTRLTVV.

The chain uses TRBV7-9 and TRBJ2-5; D is possibly TRBD2 (6 bases). The length of the CDR3 is 14 residues. Looked up from germline, CDR1 is SEHNR and CDR2 is FQNEAQ (reference sequence). The V end was cut by 1 base, the J end by 2 bases, with 8 bases between. As DNA, the CDR3 is TGTGCCAGCAGCTTAGACGGGGGACAAGAGACCCAGTACTTC. Protein: CASSLDGGQETQYF.

The chain is built from TRBV6-5 and TRBJ2-7, with a tentative D call TRBD1 (5 bases). Per the germline V gene, CDR1 is MNHEY and CDR2 is SVGAGI. The CDR3 is made up of 15 amino acids. Trimming shortened V by 6 bases and J by 0 bases, and 15 bases separated the two germline ends. In nucleotides, the CDR3 is TGTGCCAGCAGCCAACCAGCGACAGACTCCTACGAGCAGTACTTC. It encodes CASSQPATDSYEQYF.

The chain is built from TRBV5-1 and TRBJ2-1; D not certain. Trimming removed 0 bases at V and 0 bases at J, with 7 bases between. There are 15 residues in the CDR3. Germline CDR1 SGHRS, CDR2 YFSETQ. CDR3 sequence reads: CASSLDLFSYNEQFF. CDR3 in DNA: TGCGCCAGCAGCTTGGATCTCTTCTCCTACAATGAGCAGTTCTTC.

This clone was seen once. The chain joins TRBV13 to TRBJ2-5, with 7 bases aligning to TRBD2. Germline V CDR1 and CDR2: PRHDT, FYEKMQ (reference sequence). The CDR3 totals 14 residues. Unmatched junction bases numbered 10, after V lost 0 bases and J lost 12 bases. The CDR3 sequence: CASSLGAGDSRKYF. For the CDR3, the DNA is TGTGCCAGCAGCTTAGGGGCGGGGGACTCAAGAAAGTACTTC.

This clone was seen more than once but under ten times. This chain connects TRBV5-1 to TRBJ1-4; perhaps TRBD1 as D (5 bases). The germline V gene encodes CDR1 SGHRS and CDR2 YFSETQ. Trimming cost V 0 bases and J 4 bases, with 13 bases left between them. This CDR3 comprises 16 residues. The CDR3 coding sequence is TGCGCCAGCAGCTTGGCAGGGACCTCAAGTAATGAAAAACTGTTTTTT. Protein sequence: CASSLAGTSSNEKLFF.

This chain uses TRBV4-2 with TRBJ2-1; D call uncertain. Per germline, CDR1 LGHNA and CDR2 YNFKEQ. V lost 0 bases and J 4 bases, leaving 7 bases between the germline ends. This CDR3 has 14 residues. CDR3 coding DNA: TGTGCCAGCAGCCAAGATAAGGCTTACAATGAGCAGTTCTTC. It yields the protein CASSQDKAYNEQFF.

This clone has just one count. This chain connects TRBV2 to TRBJ2-1; TRBD1 aligns across 9 bases. Trimming took 7 bases from V and 14 from J; bases not matched to a gene: 9. CDR1 and CDR2 from the germline V gene are SNHLY and FYNNEI. The CDR3 is 12 amino acids. This CDR3 reads CASMGDRGKEFF. The CDR3 DNA is TGTGCCAGCATGGGAGACAGGGGGAAGGAGTTCTTC.

This chain uses TRBV19 with TRBJ1-1, with TRBD1 as a possible D gene (5 bases). The germline gives CDR1 LNHDA, CDR2 SQIVND (reference sequence). This CDR3 has 16 residues. The germline V and J ends were trimmed by 5 bases and 0 bases, with 16 bases remaining between them. The CDR3 DNA sequence: TGTGCCAGTAGTGTCCAGCAGGGTCGGCTGAACACTGAAGCTTTCTTT. Amino acid sequence: CASSVQQGRLNTEAFF.

For this clone: One junction end does not reproduce the germline sequence, and a read error may be involved. J is TRBJ2-7 and V is TRBV5-1; D is ambiguous. There are 13 residues in the CDR3. Germline values: CDR1 SGHRS, CDR2 YFSETQ. The CDR3 nucleotides are TGCGCCAGCGGCTTGTCGGAAGTTGGCGAGCAGTACTTC. It translates to CASGLSEVGEQYF.

V is TRBV10-3 and J is TRBJ2-7, with D tentatively TRBD2 (5 bases). The CDR3 is made up of 13 amino acids. V lost 3 bases and J 4 bases, leaving 10 bases between the germline ends. Per the germline V gene, CDR1 is ENHRY and CDR2 is SYGVKD. The chain's CDR3 is CAISEFRGYEQYF. CDR3 DNA: TGTGCCATCAGTGAATTTCGGGGATACGAGCAGTACTTC.

The rearrangement links TRBV5-6 to TRBJ1-2; tentative D call: TRBD1 (6 bases). V lost 2 bases, J lost 1 base, and 18 bases lay in between. The length of the CDR3 is 17 residues. Looked up from germline, CDR1 is SGHDT and CDR2 is YYEEEE. CDR3 residues: CASSLSRRTVDNYGYTF. As DNA, the CDR3 is TGTGCCAGCAGCTTATCTCGCCGGACAGTCGATAACTATGGCTACACCTTC.

The chain employs TRBV15 and TRBJ2-2; TRBD1 agrees at 8 bases. The germline V gene has CDR1 LNHNV and CDR2 YYDKDF (reference sequence). V was clipped by 5 bases and J by 5 bases; unmatched bases: 19. The CDR3 runs to 19 residues. For the CDR3, the DNA is TGTGCCACCAGCTCGCGACATCCAGATCAGGGGGCGAGGACCGGGGAGCTGTTTTTT. Its protein is CATSSRHPDQGARTGELFF. Based on the CDR3 plus reference TRBV15 and TRBJ2-2, the full variable domain is DAMVIQNPRYQVTQFGKPVTLSCSQTLNHNVMYWYQQKSSQAPKLLFHYYDKDFNNEADTPDNFQSRRPNTSFCFLDIRSPGLGDTAMYLCATSSRHPDQGARTGELFFGEGSRLTVL.

This sequence joins TRBV7-2 and TRBJ1-2, with no clear D. CDR3 length: 15 amino acids. V lost 1 base to trimming and J lost 4 bases, with 13 bases between them. Germline V gene lookup returns CDR1 SGHTA and CDR2 FQGNSA. CDR3 DNA sequence: TGTGCCAGCAGCTTAGGTATAGGGCCAGCCTATGGCTACACCTTC. Amino acids: CASSLGIGPAYGYTF.

The chain couples TRBV5-1 to TRBJ2-1, with 8 bases aligning to TRBD1. The germline V gene encodes CDR1 SGHRS and CDR2 YFSETQ. The CDR3 covers 16 residues. The V segment lost 4 bases and the J segment 2 bases; nucleotides outside the gene matches: 8. The CDR3 reads CASSLRGQETYNEQFF. The CDR3, as DNA: TGCGCCAGCAGCCTCCGGGGACAGGAGACCTACAATGAGCAGTTCTTC.

V and J are TRBV7-9 and TRBJ2-7; D call uncertain. In germline, CDR1 is SEHNR, CDR2 FQNEAQ (reference sequence). This CDR3 contains 13 residues. The V and J ends lost 0 bases and 6 bases respectively, with 9 bases between them. The CDR3 sequence: CASSLAGMGEQYF. In DNA form, the CDR3 reads TGTGCCAGCAGCTTAGCGGGGATGGGCGAGCAGTACTTC.

The V and J genes are TRBV4-2 and TRBJ2-3; the D is unclear. Trimming pared 1 base from V and 3 bases from J, leaving 5 bases between. The length of the CDR3 is 13 residues. Germline V gives CDR1 LGHNA, CDR2 YNFKEQ. CDR3 in DNA: TGTGCCAGCAGCCAAGGAGCGACAGATACGCAGTATTTT. Protein: CASSQGATDTQYF.

V is TRBV4-1 and J is TRBJ2-2; the D call may be TRBD1 or TRBD2 (5 bases each). The length of the CDR3 is 16 residues. CDR1 is MGHRA and CDR2 is YSYEKL in the germline V gene. Trimming stripped 0 bases from V and 2 bases from J, with 10 bases between. The CDR3 here is CASSQDTGANTGELFF. The DNA for the CDR3 is TGCGCCAGCAGCCAAGATACCGGGGCCAACACCGGGGAGCTGTTTTTT.

V gene TRBV5-1 combines with J gene TRBJ1-2; unclear D gene. Trimming removed 4 bases from V and 2 bases from J, with 12 bases in between. Germline lookup yields CDR1 SGHRS and CDR2 YFSETQ. This CDR3 is 14 amino acids long. The CDR3 coding sequence is TGCGCCAGCAGCGTGGACGCCCCCAACTATGGCTACACCTTC. Its translation: CASSVDAPNYGYTF.